These T cell receptor beta chains were read from a single sample in a study of graft-versus-host responses after intestinal transplantation. The antigens of these receptors remain unknown. Here immunoSEQ multiplex PCR was the method, and the copy in TCRdb shows in-frame clones only, minus some. Seen here are around 120,000 clones, 90% observed once, and the top ten hold approximately 0.18%. The specimen was unstimulated CD4+ T cells sorted from spleen or lymph node cells, collected before intestinal transplant. The receptor set was obtained from a human donor who received an intestinal transplant. The CDR3 runs from the conserved cysteine through the conserved F or W. Fields, in order: V gene, J gene, CDR3 length, CDR3 protein.

v_call: TRBV28; j_call: TRBJ2-5; cdr3_length: 14; cdr3_aa: CASKDRGQWETQYF
v_call: TRBV6-6; j_call: TRBJ2-7; cdr3_length: 14; cdr3_aa: CASIKGDISAEQYF
v_call: TRBV5-5; j_call: TRBJ1-2; cdr3_length: 14; cdr3_aa: CASSLAGTGEGYTF
v_call: TRBV2; j_call: TRBJ2-7; cdr3_length: 16; cdr3_aa: CASRRGHNPGDYEQYF
v_call: TRBV6-1; j_call: TRBJ1-1; cdr3_length: 16; cdr3_aa: CASSGSTGGYETEAFF
v_call: TRBV6-5; j_call: TRBJ2-7; cdr3_length: 15; cdr3_aa: CASSTTGTGLYEQYF
v_call: TRBV15; j_call: TRBJ2-1; cdr3_length: 18; cdr3_aa: CATSRDVSSGSSYNEQFF
v_call: TRBV27; j_call: TRBJ2-1; cdr3_length: 14; cdr3_aa: CASSFSGRVSEQFF
v_call: TRBV25-1; j_call: TRBJ2-2; cdr3_length: 17; cdr3_aa: CASSETRPGLNTGELFF
v_call: TRBV6-6; j_call: .; cdr3_length: 14; cdr3_aa: CASSYGTGYYEQYF
v_call: TRBV6-1; j_call: TRBJ2-7; cdr3_length: 17; cdr3_aa: CASSEWGDRVGTYEQYF
v_call: TRBV18; j_call: TRBJ2-3; cdr3_length: 15; cdr3_aa: CASSHLAGDTDTQYF
v_call: TRBV6-1; j_call: TRBJ2-1; cdr3_length: 15; cdr3_aa: CASSQRESSYNEQFF
v_call: TRBV6-1; j_call: TRBJ1-6; cdr3_length: 15; cdr3_aa: CASSLRTGDFSPLHF
v_call: TRBV7-9; j_call: TRBJ1-1; cdr3_length: 15; cdr3_aa: CASSLFTGVGTEAFF
v_call: TRBV4-1; j_call: TRBJ2-7; cdr3_length: 17; cdr3_aa: CASSHQPTSGGTYEQYF
v_call: TRBV5-4; j_call: TRBJ2-3; cdr3_length: 15; cdr3_aa: CASSFRTGGTDTQYF
v_call: TRBV10-2; j_call: TRBJ2-1; cdr3_length: 11; cdr3_aa: CATASGVEQFF
v_call: TRBV4-3; j_call: TRBJ1-2; cdr3_length: 19; cdr3_aa: CASSQVVLRAGAANYGYTF
v_call: TRBV12-5; j_call: TRBJ2-5; cdr3_length: 11; cdr3_aa: CASGLSETQYF
v_call: TRBV5-1; j_call: TRBJ1-1; cdr3_length: 13; cdr3_aa: CASRSEMNTEAFF
v_call: TRBV29-1; j_call: TRBJ1-1; cdr3_length: 11; cdr3_aa: CSLTVNTEAFF
v_call: TRBV7-9; j_call: TRBJ1-4; cdr3_length: 15; cdr3_aa: CASSRSSTTNEKLFF
v_call: TRBV10-3; j_call: TRBJ2-3; cdr3_length: 15; cdr3_aa: CAITSLAGPTDTQYF
v_call: TRBV11-2; j_call: TRBJ1-4; cdr3_length: 14; cdr3_aa: CASSITGGYEKLFF
v_call: TRBV18; j_call: TRBJ2-3; cdr3_length: 15; cdr3_aa: CASSPGRGQTDTQYF
v_call: TRBV19; j_call: TRBJ1-5; cdr3_length: 16; cdr3_aa: CASSIWGGYSNQPQHF
v_call: TRBV27; j_call: TRBJ2-2; cdr3_length: 12; cdr3_aa: CASSFNTGELFF
v_call: TRBV14; j_call: TRBJ1-2; cdr3_length: 13; cdr3_aa: CASSQRGNYGYTF
v_call: TRBV6-6; j_call: TRBJ2-3; cdr3_length: 16; cdr3_aa: CASSYSRARGTDTQYF
v_call: TRBV30; j_call: TRBJ1-1; cdr3_length: 12; cdr3_aa: CAWSVPGQSAFF
v_call: TRBV5-4; j_call: TRBJ2-7; cdr3_length: 13; cdr3_aa: CASSLIDTYEQYF
v_call: TRBV4-1; j_call: TRBJ2-7; cdr3_length: 17; cdr3_aa: CASSRGGLAGDRYEQYF
v_call: TRBV15; j_call: TRBJ1-1; cdr3_length: 15; cdr3_aa: CATSKRGAAWPEAFF
v_call: TRBV7-6; j_call: TRBJ2-2; cdr3_length: 16; cdr3_aa: CASSQTGTANTGELFF
v_call: TRBV30; j_call: TRBJ1-5; cdr3_length: 14; cdr3_aa: CAWSQDTRRQPQHF
v_call: TRBV30; j_call: TRBJ2-7; cdr3_length: 11; cdr3_aa: CAWSVEYEQYF
v_call: TRBV5-8; j_call: TRBJ2-2; cdr3_length: 15; cdr3_aa: CASSLDRANTGELFF
v_call: TRBV5-1; j_call: TRBJ2-5; cdr3_length: 17; cdr3_aa: CASSFVASGGIQETQYF
v_call: TRBV30; j_call: TRBJ2-7; cdr3_length: 14; cdr3_aa: CAWSISGQSYEQYF
v_call: TRBV27; j_call: TRBJ1-2; cdr3_length: 14; cdr3_aa: CASSPRLGGYGYTF
v_call: TRBV5-1; j_call: TRBJ1-1; cdr3_length: 11; cdr3_aa: CASSLQGRAFF
v_call: TRBV10-3; j_call: TRBJ1-1; cdr3_length: 15; cdr3_aa: CAISESFLGATEAFF
v_call: TRBV10-3; j_call: TRBJ2-1; cdr3_length: 14; cdr3_aa: CAISDGGSYNEQFF
v_call: TRBV7-2; j_call: TRBJ1-4; cdr3_length: 15; cdr3_aa: CASSLGSGLNEKLFF
v_call: TRBV6-1; j_call: TRBJ1-5; cdr3_length: 16; cdr3_aa: CASSEAGQLGNQPQHF
v_call: TRBV9; j_call: TRBJ2-7; cdr3_length: 14; cdr3_aa: CASSVGGGRSEQYF
v_call: TRBV20-1; j_call: TRBJ2-7; cdr3_length: 11; cdr3_aa: CSAKRSYEQYF
v_call: TRBV30; j_call: TRBJ2-3; cdr3_length: 13; cdr3_aa: CASSGQGGDTQYF
v_call: TRBV7-9; j_call: TRBJ2-7; cdr3_length: 13; cdr3_aa: CASSWGQAYEQYF
v_call: TRBV19; j_call: TRBJ1-6; cdr3_length: 17; cdr3_aa: CASRQGGGASYNSPLHF
v_call: TRBV5-5; j_call: TRBJ1-3; cdr3_length: 16; cdr3_aa: CASSLAWTGVGNTIYF
v_call: TRBV6-1; j_call: TRBJ2-3; cdr3_length: 17; cdr3_aa: CASSEVWSGRAGDTQYF
v_call: TRBV28; j_call: TRBJ2-7; cdr3_length: 14; cdr3_aa: CAIQLPGTGKEQYF
v_call: TRBV9; j_call: TRBJ2-3; cdr3_length: 17; cdr3_aa: CASSQGRGGVYTDTQYF